This T cell receptor beta chain was sequenced for a study of T cell repertoires in cytomegalovirus infection. Study overall: An indication of both CMV infection and matching HLA type came from public TCR beta signatures. General observations from the study: Carriers of CMV plus the relevant HLA were identified by cumulative public TCR beta family frequency. It was HLA-C-restricted CMV-specific TCR beta clonotypes that dominated the response ex vivo.

V lost 2 bases to trimming and J lost 8 bases, with 12 bases between them. CDR3 length equals 14 residues. Looked up from germline, CDR1 is MNHEY and CDR2 is SVGAGI. This clonotype has more than one count but fewer than ten. Its antigen is as yet unknown. TCRdb called the reads again in MiXCR, with one record for every CDR3 protein. The sample shows around 300,000 distinct CDR3 sequences, less than 25% of them seen only once. The chain joins TRBV6-5 to TRBJ1-4; maybe TRBD1 (5 bases). This TCR came from a human donor in good health (CMV status not recorded). Some clones in this sample may be carry-over from other donors' samples. The starting material was cultured PBMCs, obtained from culture after CMV antigen stimulation. The CDR3 is CASSYLGTPEKLFF. CDR3 DNA sequence: TGTGCCAGCAGTTACCTGGGGACCCCGGAAAAACTGTTTTTT.